The T cell receptor beta chain under discussion was sequenced for a study of T cell changes during pregnancy in multiple sclerosis. The CDR3 runs to 16 residues. Trimming took off 0 bases at V and 8 bases at J, with 19 bases between the two ends. From germline, CDR1 is SGHTA and CDR2 FQGTGA. Here immunoSEQ multiplex PCR was the method, and the copy in TCRdb shows in-frame clones only, minus some. This sample yields roughly 61,000 clones, of which about 88% are seen a single time; 3.3% belongs to the top ten. The clonotype originates from a female donor in good health, enrolled as a control in a pregnancy study. The sample in question was peripheral blood, obtained in the first trimester of pregnancy. The chain has TRBV7-3 and TRBJ1-2; D uncertain. CDR3 nucleotide sequence: TGTGCCAGCAGCTTAACCCCAGCAGCGGATGGCCGGGGCTACACCTTC. The encoded protein is CASSLTPAADGRGYTF. The full variable domain, completed using reference TRBV7-3 and TRBJ1-2, is GAGVSQTPSNKVTEKGKYVELRCDPISGHTALYWYRQSLGQGPEFLIYFQGTGAADDSGLPNDRFFAVRPEGSVSTLKIQRTERGDSAVYLCASSLTPAADGRGYTFGSGTRLTVV.